The TCR beta chain under discussion was sequenced for a study of blood T cell repertoires in COVID-19. The CDR3 sequence is 13 residues long. The ends were cut back, 5 bases at V and 3 bases at J, with 10 bases in the middle. The germline V gene encodes CDR1 MNHEY and CDR2 SMNVEV (reference sequence). Using immunoSEQ multiplex PCR, the repertoire was profiled, and TCRdb retains in-frame clones only, with some absent. The sample carries 100,000 to 130,000 clones, around 83% recorded once. The source is a woman in her seventies with acute or convalescent COVID-19. Sequencing was carried out using peripheral blood. The chain has TRBV27 and TRBJ1-1; the D gene is possibly TRBD1 (5 bases). For the CDR3, the DNA is TGTGCCAGCAGTCCCACGGGGGACACTGAAGCTTTCTTT. This sequence encodes CASSPTGDTEAFF.